This TCR beta chain was captured in a study of vaccination effects on CD4 cells after COVID-19. The study's findings and limits: After vaccination of healthy people, only 1 of 255 vaccine-induced clones cross-reacted with common cold coronaviruses.

Germline V gene lookup returns CDR1 LGHDT and CDR2 YNNKEL (reference sequence). This CDR3 spans 15 amino acids. Trimming at V came to 3 bases and at J to 4 bases, leaving 8 bases not matched to a gene. CD4+ T cells were isolated after 10 days of culture. The table came from immunoSEQ multiplex PCR; TCRdb's copy has only in-frame clones and leaves some out. The sample holds 70,000 or so clones, roughly three quarters seen once. Concerning this clone itself: No antigen is known for it.

The TCR comes from a human donor who received a COVID-19 vaccine. The J gene is TRBJ1-2, the V gene TRBV3-1 (or the pseudogene TRBV3-2); 7 nucleotides match TRBD1. Specimen: CD4+ T cells from PBMCs cultured without peptide, collected before COVID-19 vaccination. The CDR3 nucleotides are TGTGCCAGCAGCCATTTGGGACAGCAGTTCTATGGCTACACCTTC. It translates to CASSHLGQQFYGYTF.